A single sample gave rise to the 23 T cell receptor beta chains below, sequenced in a study of blood T cell repertoires in COVID-19. The data were produced by immunoSEQ multiplex PCR, yet TCRdb's version contains in-frame clones alone and is incomplete. The sample shows some 50,000 clones, roughly 90% of them seen only once. Material: peripheral blood. Receptor source: a man aged 80 or over with acute or convalescent COVID-19.

The chain is built from TRBV6-5 and TRBJ1-1, with TRBD1 matching over 7 bases. This CDR3 is built from 13 residues. V was clipped by 9 bases and J by 5 bases; unmatched bases: 9. Germline V gene lookup returns CDR1 MNHEY and CDR2 SVGAGI. Here the CDR3 reads CASTRQGGTEAFF. CDR3 coding DNA: TGTGCCAGTACCCGACAGGGTGGGACTGAAGCTTTCTTT.

V usage is TRBV4-3 and J usage is TRBJ1-2; 7 nucleotides align to TRBD1. CDR1 and CDR2 (germline): LGHNA, YSLEER. This CDR3 has 15 amino acids. Trimming at V came to 0 bases and at J to 5 bases, leaving 6 bases not matched to a gene. The CDR3 here is CASSQDLVQGYGYTF. Written as DNA, the CDR3 is TGCGCCAGCAGCCAAGATCTGGTACAGGGGTATGGCTACACCTTC.

The chain joins TRBV7-2 to TRBJ1-4; 8 bases map to TRBD1. Looked up from germline, CDR1 is SGHTA and CDR2 is FQGNSA. V lost 1 base to trimming and J lost 5 bases; unmatched junction nucleotides: 3. The CDR3 loop spans 15 amino acids. CDR3 in DNA: TGTGCCAGCAGCTTAGGGGACAGGCGCAATGAAAAACTGTTTTTT. Translated: CASSLGDRRNEKLFF.

This chain connects TRBV3-1 (or the pseudogene TRBV3-2) to TRBJ1-5; possibly TRBD1 for D (5 bases). Trimming stripped 3 bases from V and 3 bases from J, with 6 bases between. CDR1 and CDR2 from the germline V gene are LGHDT and YNNKEL (reference sequence). The CDR3 has 13 amino acids. The CDR3 nucleotides read TGTGCCAGCAGCCACAGGGTCAATCAGCCCCAGCATTTT. Translation gives CASSHRVNQPQHF.

The chain uses TRBV7-2 and TRBJ2-1; D is undetermined. The CDR3 sequence is 14 residues long. The V end lost 1 base, the J end lost 12 bases, and 16 bases lay between the germline ends. Germline V gene sequence: CDR1 SGHTA, CDR2 FQGNSA. CDR3 coding DNA: TGTGCCAGCAGCTTAGACCTCCAGGCTTGGTCGCAGTTCTTC. This sequence encodes CASSLDLQAWSQFF.

In nucleotides, the CDR3 is TGTGCCAGCATATCAGGGGGCTCGACAGATACTGAAGCTTTCTTT. This translates into CASISGGSTDTEAFF. This chain connects TRBV2 to TRBJ1-1; 8 bases fit TRBD1. V shed 7 bases, J shed 5 bases, and the junction held 12 bases outside the gene matches. Germline CDR1 is SNHLY and CDR2 is FYNNEI. CDR3 length: 15 amino acids.

J is TRBJ2-2 and V is TRBV3-1 (or the pseudogene TRBV3-2); TRBD1 agrees at 10 bases. CDR3 length: 15 amino acids. Trimming cost V 3 bases and J 7 bases; bases outside gene matches: 5. The V gene's germline CDR1 is LGHDT and CDR2 YNNKEL (reference sequence). CDR3 protein: CASSQGQGWLGELFF. In DNA form, the CDR3 reads TGTGCCAGCAGCCAGGGACAGGGGTGGCTCGGGGAGCTGTTTTTT.

In nucleotides, the CDR3 is TGTGCCAGCAGTCTAGGGGTTTTCGGGGAGCTGTTTTTT. It yields the protein CASSLGVFGELFF. The chain recombines TRBV7-6 with TRBJ2-2; D is perhaps TRBD1 (5 bases). The CDR3 length is 13 residues. The germline V gene has CDR1 SGHVS and CDR2 FNYEAQ. V lost 6 bases, J lost 7 bases, and 12 bases lay in between.

The genes are TRBV5-4 and TRBJ2-1; TRBD2 might be the D (6 bases). Germline V CDR1 and CDR2: SGHNT, YYREEE (reference sequence). The CDR3 loop spans 13 amino acids. Trimming pared 2 bases from V and 10 bases from J, leaving 13 bases between. CDR3: CASSFGRTQEQFF. The CDR3 nucleotides are TGTGCCAGCAGCTTTGGGAGGACCCAGGAGCAGTTCTTC.

The rearrangement uses TRBV5-6 and TRBJ2-7, with D possibly TRBD1 on 6 matching bases. This CDR3 is built from 13 residues. From germline, CDR1 is SGHDT and CDR2 YYEEEE. V was shortened by 0 bases and J by 3 bases, with 7 bases between the two germline ends. The CDR3 spells CASSLVGHYEQYF. The CDR3 DNA reads TGTGCCAGCAGCTTGGTGGGACACTACGAGCAGTACTTC.

The chain links TRBV15 to TRBJ2-7, with 7 bases identical to TRBD2. Losses at the gene ends were 1 base for V and 3 bases for J; bases not matched to a gene: 3. Germline CDR1 is LNHNV and CDR2 is YYDKDF (reference sequence). CDR3 length: 14 residues. As DNA, the CDR3 is TGTGCCACCAGCAGAGCTCGGGGGGTCTACGAGCAGTACTTC. This gives the protein CATSRARGVYEQYF. Full variable domain (outside the CDR3, taken from reference TRBV15 and TRBJ2-7): DAMVIQNPRYQVTQFGKPVTLSCSQTLNHNVMYWYQQKSSQAPKLLFHYYDKDFNNEADTPDNFQSRRPNTSFCFLDIRSPGLGDTAMYLCATSRARGVYEQYFGPGTRLTVT.

The chain uses TRBV29-1 and TRBJ1-1; 7 bases map to TRBD1. With V trimmed by 6 bases and J by 4 bases, 14 bases remained unmatched. There are 15 residues in the CDR3. From germline, CDR1 is SQVTM and CDR2 ANQGSEA. The CDR3 loop reads CSVPMGDRVGTEAFF. DNA for the CDR3: TGCAGCGTACCGATGGGAGACAGGGTGGGCACTGAAGCTTTCTTT.

In this sample, this clone turned up once. The CDR3 bases are TGTGCCAGCATCACCCAGGACAGGGAATGGTACTTC. The encoded protein is CASITQDREWYF. The V gene is TRBV6-6, the J gene TRBJ2-7; 8 nucleotides agree with TRBD1. Germline CDR1 is MNHNY and CDR2 is SVGAGI (reference sequence). The CDR3 extends over 12 amino acids. Losses at the gene ends were 7 bases for V and 12 bases for J; bases not matched to a gene: 11.

CDR3 in DNA: TGTGCCAGCAGCTTACTAATAGCGGGGGGGCACGAGCAGTTCTTC. It translates to CASSLLIAGGHEQFF. The chain combines TRBV7-2 with TRBJ2-1, with TRBD2 identical over 11 bases. The CDR3 totals 15 residues. V lost 2 bases to trimming and J lost 10 bases; unmatched junction nucleotides: 7. CDR1 and CDR2 (germline): SGHTA, FQGNSA. Full variable domain (remainder filled in from reference TRBV7-2 and TRBJ2-1): GAGVSQSPSNKVTEKGKDVELRCDPISGHTALYWYRQSLGQGLEFLIYFQGNSAPDKSGLPSDRFSAERTGGSVSTLTIQRTQQEDSAVYLCASSLLIAGGHEQFFGPGTRLTVL.

The V call is TRBV9, the J call TRBJ1-1; 7 positions agree with TRBD1. V lost 5 bases and J lost 7; bases outside the gene matches: 14. Germline V gene data show CDR1 as SGDLS and CDR2 as YYNGEE. The CDR3 spans 15 residues. The CDR3 DNA follows: TGTGCCAGCAGACCGGGCAGGGGGTTCTTCGGTGAAGCTTTCTTT. Its translation: CASRPGRGFFGEAFF.

The chain has TRBV7-9 and TRBJ2-7; possible D gene TRBD1, 5 bases. The CDR3 spans 13 residues. Germline CDR1 and CDR2: SEHNR and FQNEAQ (reference sequence). Trimming took 7 bases from V and 1 from J, leaving 11 bases between them. CDR3 residues: CASTSGKSYEQYF. The CDR3 nucleotides read TGTGCCAGCACCTCAGGGAAATCCTACGAGCAGTACTTC.

The chain has TRBV9 and TRBJ2-3; 10 bases match TRBD2. V shed 0 bases, J shed 4 bases, and the junction held 14 bases outside the gene matches. CDR1 is SGDLS and CDR2 is YYNGEE in the germline V gene. The CDR3 is 19 residues long. This CDR3 reads CASSVAAGGLVGRADTQYF. The CDR3 nucleotides are TGTGCCAGCAGCGTAGCAGCGGGGGGGCTCGTTGGTCGGGCAGATACGCAGTATTTT.

V gene TRBV5-1 combines with J gene TRBJ2-7, with 9 bases aligning to TRBD1. The V and J ends lost 5 bases and 5 bases, in that order; junction bases with no gene match: 14. The V gene's germline CDR1 is SGHRS and CDR2 YFSETQ. This CDR3 comprises 16 residues. The CDR3 loop reads CASRLQGQGTRHEQYF. CDR3 DNA: TGCGCCAGCAGACTCCAGGGACAGGGTACAAGGCACGAGCAGTACTTC.

There are a few counts of this clone. At one end the junction does not follow the germline gene, possibly because of a read error. The gene calls are TRBV7-7 and TRBJ2-2; TRBD2 matches 8 bases. Germline V gene sequence: CDR1 SSHAT, CDR2 FNYEAQ (reference sequence). CDR3 size: 15 residues. The CDR3 bases are TGTGCTAGCAGCCCGGGGGGGCTTAACACCGGGGAGCTGTTTTTT. Protein product: CASSPGGLNTGELFF.

This chain connects TRBV7-6 to TRBJ2-2; a possible D gene is TRBD1 (5 bases). Germline V gene lookup returns CDR1 SGHVS and CDR2 FNYEAQ. V lost 2 bases and J lost 8, with 9 bases in between. The CDR3 sequence is 13 residues long. In DNA form, the CDR3 reads TGTGCCAGCAGCTTACAGGGTACGGGGGAGCTGTTTTTT. It yields the protein CASSLQGTGELFF.

V usage is TRBV18 and J usage is TRBJ2-7, with 7 bases identical to TRBD1. The CDR3 is 14 amino acids. Germline lookup yields CDR1 KGHSH and CDR2 LQKENI. V was pared by 0 bases and J by 2 bases, with 1 base of the junction left unmatched. The chain's CDR3 is CASSPPGQPYEQYF. CDR3 DNA: TGTGCCAGCTCACCACCGGGACAGCCCTACGAGCAGTACTTC.

The chain is built from TRBV3-1 (or the pseudogene TRBV3-2) and TRBJ2-1, with D possibly being TRBD2 (5 bases). This CDR3 has 14 amino acids. Trimming took off 1 base at V and 10 bases at J, with 14 bases between the two ends. Germline V lookup: CDR1 LGHDT, CDR2 YNNKEL (reference sequence). The CDR3 region is CASSQGRLTGEQFF. CDR3 nucleotides: TGTGCCAGCAGCCAAGGACGGCTTACGGGGGAGCAGTTCTTC.

The CDR3 here is CSAVDQKLFF. The CDR3 coding sequence is TGCAGTGCTGTAGATCAAAAACTGTTTTTT. This chain uses TRBV20-1 with TRBJ1-4; no definite D call. This CDR3 is built from 10 residues. Per the germline V gene, CDR1 is DFQATT and CDR2 is SNEGSKA (reference sequence). Trimming stripped 5 bases from V and 9 bases from J, with 7 bases between.